Shown below are 19 T cell receptor beta chains from a single sample sequenced in a study of read filtering for tumor transcriptome and immune sequencing. This library used approximately 0.4 ug RNA and molecular barcoded adaptors spanning alpha/delta and beta/gamma chains. TCRdb re-analysed the reads in MiXCR, keeping a single row per CDR3 protein. The profile covers more than 100,000 distinct CDR3 sequences, with 13% appearing a single time and 7.5% to 9.5% taken by the ten largest. The sequenced sample consisted of a population of CD138-negative cells sorted from bone marrow. These receptor sequences come from a donor at least 40 years old with multiple myeloma.

This clonotype was detected many times. Here the CDR3 DNA reads TGTGCCAGCAGCCCTCAAACCGGGACAGCGAACACTGAAGCTTTCTTT. Encoded protein: CASSPQTGTANTEAFF. The chain has TRBV7-6 and TRBJ1-1; 7 nucleotides agree with TRBD1. V gave up 5 bases and J gave up 1 base; unmatched junction bases: 10. The CDR3 sequence is 16 residues long. Per germline, CDR1 SGHVS and CDR2 FNYEAQ.

This clonotype has ten or more counts. The J gene is TRBJ2-2, the V gene TRBV7-2; 8 nucleotides align to TRBD1. V lost 5 bases, J lost 1 base, and 9 bases stayed unmatched. CDR3 size: 17 residues. The germline gives CDR1 SGHTA, CDR2 FQGNSA. The CDR3 is CASSIMRTGLNTGELFF. The CDR3 coding sequence is TGTGCCAGCAGCATAATGAGGACAGGGTTGAACACCGGGGAGCTGTTTTTT.

This clonotype was detected a few times. With a much larger clone just one base away, this may be a read error. The V call is TRBV15, the J call TRBJ1-5, with 8 bases fitting TRBD1. Germline assignment: CDR1 LNHNV and CDR2 YYDKDF (reference sequence). The CDR3 is 15 amino acids. The J segment lost 5 bases and the V segment lost 4 bases, leaving 7 bases of the junction unmatched. The CDR3 DNA reads TGTGCCACCAGCACACGGACAGGGTCTGATCAGCCCCAGCATTTT. It yields the protein CATSTRTGSDQPQHF.

This clonotype was counted at least ten times. V and J are TRBV4-1 and TRBJ2-5, with D perhaps TRBD1 or TRBD2 (5 bases each). The ends were cut back, 0 bases at V and 6 bases at J, with 14 bases in the middle. This CDR3 comprises 15 residues. The germline V gene encodes CDR1 MGHRA and CDR2 YSYEKL. CDR3 DNA: TGCGCCAGCAGCCAAGAGGTGAATAGGGGACAGACCCAGTACTTC. Translating gives CASSQEVNRGQTQYF.

This clonotype was observed at least ten times. The chain links TRBV30 to TRBJ2-1; TRBD2 agrees at 9 bases. From germline, CDR1 is GTSNPN and CDR2 SVGIG (reference sequence). CDR3 length: 12 residues. V lost 4 bases and J lost 8; bases outside the gene matches: 3. The CDR3 bases are TGTGCCTGGAATAGCGGGAGCGATGAGCAGTTCTTC. It yields the protein CAWNSGSDEQFF.

This clonotype was seen many times. The V gene is TRBV6-1, the J gene TRBJ1-5; no reliable D call. The CDR3 spans 13 residues. CDR1 is MNHNS, CDR2 SASEGT, per germline. Between the trimmed V and J ends, which lost 0 bases and 11 bases, there was a span of 11 bases. In nucleotides, the CDR3 is TGTGCCAGCAGTGAAGCGACGGTCCGGACCCAGCATTTT. Translating gives CASSEATVRTQHF.

This clonotype was seen ten or more times. The chain carries TRBV24-1 and TRBJ2-1, with 8 positions matching TRBD2. This CDR3 spans 17 amino acids. V shed 3 bases and J 9 bases; nucleotides not matched to a gene: 15. Germline V lookup: CDR1 KGHDR, CDR2 SFDVKD. Here the CDR3 reads CATSDLKAAGASGEQFF. Written as DNA, the CDR3 is TGTGCCACCAGTGATCTTAAGGCAGCGGGAGCATCCGGTGAGCAGTTCTTC.

This clonotype was found many times. V gene TRBV6-1 combines with J gene TRBJ2-1; 8 bases line up with TRBD2. Trimming removed 5 bases from V and 0 bases from J; junction bases left unmatched: 3. The germline gives CDR1 MNHNS, CDR2 SASEGT. The CDR3 totals 15 residues. CDR3 region: CASSPAGVSYNEQFF. The CDR3 DNA follows: TGTGCCAGCAGTCCAGCGGGAGTCTCCTACAATGAGCAGTTCTTC.

This clonotype was seen repeatedly, ten times or more. The chain couples TRBV6-2 or TRBV6-3 to TRBJ2-1; D perhaps matches TRBD2 (6 bases). V was cut by 2 bases and J by 4 bases, with 9 bases left in between. Germline assignment: CDR1 MNHEY and CDR2 SVGEGT. This CDR3 comprises 14 residues. The DNA for the CDR3 is TGTGCCAGCAGTTACCCCGGGACTTACAATGAGCAGTTCTTC. Translated: CASSYPGTYNEQFF.

This clonotype has only a few counts. The J gene is TRBJ1-5, the V gene TRBV19; 11 nucleotides align to TRBD1. Germline CDR1 is LNHDA and CDR2 is SQIVND (reference sequence). This CDR3 is built from 14 residues. J lost 7 bases, V lost 6 bases, and 5 bases had no gene match. Here the CDR3 DNA reads TGTGCCAGTAGCCCAGGGACAGGGGGACAGCCCCAGCATTTT. Translated: CASSPGTGGQPQHF.

This clonotype came up many times. The chain combines TRBV7-9 with TRBJ2-1, with TRBD2 identical over 12 bases. The CDR3 is 19 amino acids. From germline, CDR1 is SEHNR and CDR2 FQNEAQ (reference sequence). Unmatched junction bases numbered 11, after V lost 4 bases and J lost 1 base. The CDR3 DNA follows: TGTGCCAGCAGCTCCCTAGCGGGAGGGCAAGGTGGGTCCTACAATGAGCAGTTCTTC. Its protein product is CASSSLAGGQGGSYNEQFF. The full variable domain, with the rest looked up from reference TRBV7-9 and TRBJ2-1, is DTGVSQNPRHKITKRGQNVTFRCDPISEHNRLYWYRQTLGQGPEFLTYFQNEAQLEKSRLLSDRFSAERPKGSFSTLEIQRTEQGDSAMYLCASSSLAGGQGGSYNEQFFGPGTRLTVL.

At least ten counts were recorded for this clonotype. The CDR3 region is CASKRQPSYNEQFF. The CDR3 DNA is TGTGCCAGCAAAAGACAGCCCTCCTACAATGAGCAGTTCTTC. This chain links TRBV27 with TRBJ2-1; D may be TRBD1 (5 bases). V dropped 7 bases and J dropped 0 bases, with 10 bases sitting between them. Germline CDR1 MNHEY, CDR2 SMNVEV (reference sequence). The CDR3 is 14 amino acids.

This clonotype was counted ten times or more. This chain connects TRBV29-1 to TRBJ2-1, with TRBD1 matching 11 bases. This CDR3 comprises 15 residues. CDR1 and CDR2 (germline): SQVTM, ANQGSEA. V trimming: 7 bases; J trimming: 3 bases; junction bases outside the gene matches: 8. CDR3 sequence reads: CSASGQGVVYNEQFF. The CDR3 region has the DNA TGCAGCGCCTCGGGACAGGGGGTTGTCTACAATGAGCAGTTCTTC.

Many counts were recorded for this clonotype. This chain joins TRBV29-1 and TRBJ2-7; D might be TRBD1 (5 bases). CDR3 length: 11 residues. Germline V gene data show CDR1 as SQVTM and CDR2 as ANQGSEA. V lost 5 bases and J lost 3, with 8 bases in between. For the CDR3, the DNA is TGCAGCGTTTCCAGGGACTACGAGCAGTACTTC. This translates into CSVSRDYEQYF.

A few counts support this clonotype. The V and J genes are TRBV7-8 and TRBJ2-7, with TRBD1 as a possible D gene (6 bases). This CDR3 comprises 14 residues. Between the trimmed V and J ends, which lost 5 bases and 5 bases, there was a span of 16 bases. Germline V gives CDR1 SGHVS, CDR2 FQNEAQ. CDR3 in amino acids: CASSPYRTEDEQYF. The DNA of the CDR3 is TGTGCCAGCAGCCCCTACCGGACAGAGGACGAGCAGTACTTC.

This clonotype was picked up many times. The CDR3 spells CASSLAGGSNEQFF. The CDR3 DNA sequence: TGTGCCAGCAGCTTAGCGGGAGGAAGCAATGAGCAGTTCTTC. The chain combines TRBV11-3 with TRBJ2-1; TRBD2 matches 7 bases. Germline-derived CDR1 and CDR2 are SGHNT and YENEEA. The CDR3 is 14 residues long. V trimming: 1 base; J trimming: 6 bases; junction bases outside the gene matches: 3.

The table lists this clonotype with a few counts. The chain recombines TRBV11-2 with TRBJ2-1, with 10 bases identical to TRBD2. The length of the CDR3 is 15 residues. Germline V lookup: CDR1 SGHAT, CDR2 FQNNGV. The ends lost 6 bases at V and 9 bases at J; junction bases unmatched: 11. CDR3: CASRRPGLAAFEQFF. In DNA, the CDR3 is TGTGCCAGCAGGAGACCCGGACTAGCGGCATTTGAGCAGTTCTTC.

Remarks on this clonotype: A much bigger clone sits one base away, suggesting this may be a read error. The CDR3 sequence: CSASFPPASGGSCNEQFF. CDR3 nucleotides: TGCAGTGCTAGCTTCCCCCCGGCTAGCGGAGGCTCCTGCAATGAGCAGTTCTTC. The chain couples TRBV20-1 to TRBJ2-1; 7 nucleotides agree with TRBD2. The CDR3 loop spans 18 amino acids. The germline V gene encodes CDR1 DFQATT and CDR2 SNEGSKA (reference sequence).

This clonotype was detected ten times or more. The J gene is TRBJ2-2, the V gene TRBV9; 8 bases fit TRBD2. Germline V lookup: CDR1 SGDLS, CDR2 YYNGEE. There are 17 residues in the CDR3. J gave up 3 bases and V 1 base, and 8 bases lay outside the gene matches. The CDR3, as DNA: TGTGCCAGCAGCGTATACGGGACTAGTGCGGACACCGGGGAGCTGTTTTTT. It codes for CASSVYGTSADTGELFF.